This T cell receptor beta chain was retrieved from a study of T cell repertoires in cytomegalovirus infection. The wider study: CMV infection and matching HLA type were both indicated by public TCR beta signatures. Study results and caveats: Ex vivo responses were dominated by HLA-C-restricted CMV-specific TCR beta clonotypes. Summed frequency of public TCR beta families distinguished CMV carriers with the relevant HLA.

Using its own MiXCR run on the reads, TCRdb lists one record per CDR3 protein. The table shows hundreds of thousands of distinct CDR3 sequences, with about a sixth occurring only once. This clonotype was recorded a few times. Its antigen is not known. The CDR3 spans 15 residues. CDR1 and CDR2 (germline): MNHNS, SASEGT. V was shortened by 3 bases and J by 2 bases, with 11 bases between the two germline ends. The TCR originated in a human donor in good health (CMV status not recorded). Some clones in this sample may be carry-over from other donors' samples. Input material: PBMCs. This chain uses TRBV6-1 with TRBJ1-5; D might be TRBD1 (6 bases). The CDR3 reads CASSDYREGNQPQHF. The CDR3 DNA follows: TGTGCCAGCAGTGATTACAGGGAGGGCAATCAGCCCCAGCATTTT.